The entry that follows covers one T cell receptor beta chain sequence. Antigen: not known. The source of the sample is a study of CXCR3-negative and CXCR3-positive naive CD8 T cells. Study-level results: Each naive subset displayed comparably high diversity, whereas memory CD8+ cells displayed much lower diversity. Comparison of naive subsets found surface CD5 to be comparable, and TCR strength was inferred on the basis of TRB CDR3 properties. Naive cells that were CXCR3-positive had more hydrophobic TRB CDR3s (compared with CXCR3-negative naive cells). Naive CXCR3-positive and CXCR3-negative cells shared TRBV-TRBJ usage; memory cells diverged.

The TRB cDNA libraries were prepared by 5' RACE with UMI labels. TCRdb reanalyzed the 5' RACE reads and collapses them to one entry per CDR3 protein, without DNA. In all, the sample yields roughly 63,000 distinct CDR3 sequences. Germline V lookup: CDR1 SGHRS, CDR2 YFSETQ. The CDR3 totals 13 residues. J is TRBJ2-1 and V is TRBV5-1. The receptor was derived from a human donor in good health. Some clones in this sample may be carry-over from other donors' samples. The sample taken for sequencing was naive CXCR3+ CD8+ T cells from blood. As for subset: CD45RO-CCR7+CD27+CD95- naive CD8+ T cells expressing CXCR3 (TNR3+). The CDR3 loop reads CASSWYGVDEQFF.